Listed here are 19 T cell receptor beta chains from one sample, sequenced in a study of type 1 and type 2 diabetes patients. Amplification started from genomic DNA. The TCR beta CDR3 region was amplified using 30 forward and 13 reverse primers. One entry per CDR3 protein results from TCRdb running MiXCR on the multiplex PCR reads. The sample carries some 250,000 distinct CDR3 sequences, roughly 50% recorded once. Sequencing was carried out using peripheral blood mononuclear cells (PBMCs). The source of these receptors is a man younger than 35 with type 2 diabetes.

In its sample, this clonotype was seen a few times. The genes are TRBV20-1 and TRBJ2-7; the match to TRBD2 covers 7 bases. The CDR3 covers 14 residues. The germline V gene has CDR1 DFQATT and CDR2 SNEGSKA (reference sequence). The trim removed 5 bases at V and 0 bases at J, leaving 7 bases unmatched. CDR3 residues: CSAAGTTNSYEQYF. CDR3 in DNA: TGCAGTGCTGCCGGGACTACTAACTCCTACGAGCAGTACTTC.

The J gene is TRBJ1-1, the V gene TRBV10-2; 7 bases align to TRBD1. After removal of 6 bases from V and 6 bases from J, the junction contained 7 bases not matched to a gene. The length of the CDR3 is 13 residues. The germline CDR1 and CDR2 sequences are WSHSY and SAAADI. This chain's CDR3 is CASSPTTGSEAFF. CDR3 sequence (DNA): TGCGCCAGCAGCCCAACGACAGGGTCTGAAGCTTTCTTT.

The V and J genes are TRBV20-1 and TRBJ2-7; a weak D match, TRBD1 (7 bases). The CDR3 loop spans 12 amino acids. Germline CDR1 reads DFQATT; CDR2 reads SNEGSKA (reference sequence). The DNA for the CDR3 is TGCAGCGTTAGCAGGGGGGTAGACGAGCAGTACTTC. Protein sequence: CSVSRGVDEQYF.

This clonotype has only a few counts. The rearrangement joins TRBV13 to TRBJ2-7; possibly TRBD1 for D (6 bases). The V and J ends lost 4 bases and 7 bases respectively, with 17 bases between them. Germline CDR1 and CDR2: PRHDT and FYEKMQ (reference sequence). The CDR3 spans 14 residues. CDR3 sequence (DNA): TGTGCCAGCAGCTCCCTACCGGACAGCTATGAGCAGTACTTC. As protein: CASSSLPDSYEQYF.

V and J are TRBV7-8 and TRBJ1-5; D remains unclear. Per germline, CDR1 SGHVS and CDR2 FQNEAQ. Trimming shortened V by 5 bases and J by 7 bases, and 9 bases separated the two germline ends. The CDR3 sequence is 12 residues long. The CDR3 region has the DNA TGTGCCAGCAGCCTCATCAGGCAGCCCCAGCATTTT. It translates to CASSLIRQPQHF.

Comment on this clonotype: At one of its ends the junction is not consistent with the germline gene, which may arise from a read error. The genes are TRBV10-2 and TRBJ2-7; 9 bases are shared with TRBD2. The J call may be faulty, since TRBJ2-5 better matches the DNA end. Germline V gene sequence: CDR1 WSHSY, CDR2 SAAADI. The CDR3 has 15 amino acids. The CDR3 DNA follows: TGTGCCAGCAGTGAAAACCTAGCGGGACGAGAGACCCAGTACTTC. The encoded protein is CASSENLAGRETQYF.

The chain couples TRBV13 to TRBJ2-2; 9 bases match TRBD1. Germline CDR1 is PRHDT and CDR2 is FYEKMQ (reference sequence). The V gene end was trimmed by 2 bases and the J gene end by 6 bases; junction bases not matched to a gene: 7. This CDR3 region has 16 residues. The CDR3: CASSLNGQGSAGELFF. For the CDR3, the DNA is TGTGCCAGCAGCTTAAACGGACAGGGGTCGGCCGGGGAGCTGTTTTTT.

The sample holds a few counts of this clonotype. The V and J genes are TRBV6-6 and TRBJ2-5; no definite D call. CDR1 is MNHNY, CDR2 SVGAGI, per germline (reference sequence). The V end was cut by 5 bases, the J end by 5 bases, with 21 bases between. The CDR3 totals 16 residues. CDR3 region: CASSLFPIADGETQYF. The CDR3 DNA follows: TGTGCCAGCAGTCTATTCCCGATCGCAGATGGGGAGACCCAGTACTTC.

The chain combines TRBV7-8 with TRBJ1-5; tentative D call: TRBD1 (5 bases). Germline values: CDR1 SGHVS, CDR2 FQNEAQ. This CDR3 spans 18 amino acids. V shed 4 bases and J shed 4 bases, with 23 bases lying between them. CDR3 sequence (DNA): TGTGCCAGCAGCTACTCACAAAGGGAACAGGCTAGAAATCAGCCCCAGCATTTT. Amino acids: CASSYSQREQARNQPQHF. Combining the CDR3 with reference TRBV7-8 and TRBJ1-5 gives the whole variable domain GAGVSQSPRYKVAKRGQDVALRCDPISGHVSLFWYQQALGQGPEFLTYFQNEAQLDKSGLPSDRFFAERPEGSVSTLKIQRTQQEDSAVYLCASSYSQREQARNQPQHFGDGTRLSIL.

For this clonotype: It may be a read error: a sequence one base away is much more abundant. Without the conserved terminal phenylalanine or tryptophan, this CDR3 likely stems from a read error. The rearrangement uses TRBV15 and TRBJ1-1; D gene ambiguous. The CDR3 has 14 residues. V was trimmed by 3 bases and J by 0 bases, leaving 8 bases between them. Germline V CDR1 and CDR2: LNHNV, YYDKDF (reference sequence). The CDR3 DNA reads TGTGCCACCAGCAGGAATACAATGAACACTGAAGCTTTCCTT. Its translation is CATSRNTMNTEAFL.

The chain uses TRBV5-1 and TRBJ2-5, with TRBD2 as a possible D gene (6 bases). Germline V CDR1 and CDR2: SGHRS, YFSETQ. The length of the CDR3 is 15 residues. V gave up 1 base and J gave up 3 bases, with 13 bases separating them. Here the CDR3 reads CASSLLTGAEETQYF. Here the CDR3 DNA reads TGCGCCAGCAGCTTGTTAACGGGAGCAGAAGAGACCCAGTACTTC.

The chain couples TRBV12-3 or TRBV12-4 to TRBJ2-3; 8 bases are shared with TRBD1. The length of the CDR3 is 13 residues. The trim removed 6 bases at V and 3 bases at J, leaving 2 bases unmatched. The CDR3 coding sequence is TGTGCCAGCAGCAGGGGGCAAACAGATACGCAGTATTTT. Amino acids: CASSRGQTDTQYF.

The CDR3 nucleotides read TGCGCCAGCAGTGAGGACGGCGGGATAGGTGGAGAGACCCAGTACTTC. The encoded protein is CASSEDGGIGGETQYF. The chain couples TRBV10-1 to TRBJ2-5; tentatively, D is TRBD2 (6 bases). CDR1 is WNHNN, CDR2 SYGVQD, per germline (reference sequence). The CDR3 has 16 residues. Trimming took 2 bases from V and 4 from J, leaving 17 bases between them.

The chain employs TRBV7-2 and TRBJ1-6; D remains unclear. With 3 bases removed from V and 8 bases from J, the gap between germline ends came to 8 bases. This CDR3 region has 13 residues. Germline V gene lookup returns CDR1 SGHTA and CDR2 FQGNSA. The CDR3 here is CASSFLVDSPLHF. The CDR3, as DNA: TGTGCCAGCAGCTTCTTGGTAGATTCACCCCTCCACTTT.

This clonotype was seen once. The genes are TRBV5-6 and TRBJ2-7, with D possibly being TRBD1 (5 bases). Deletions cut 0 bases from V and 6 bases from J, with 10 bases between. Germline V lookup: CDR1 SGHDT, CDR2 YYEEEE. This CDR3 is built from 13 residues. CDR3 coding DNA: TGTGCCAGCAGCTTGGCGGTAGGGGCCGAGCAGTACTTC. Its protein product is CASSLAVGAEQYF.

V usage is TRBV6-5 and J usage is TRBJ1-2, with D unresolved. The CDR3 loop spans 15 amino acids. V lost 5 bases and J 5 bases, leaving 18 bases between the germline ends. Germline lookup yields CDR1 MNHEY and CDR2 SVGAGI. The CDR3 region is CASSEAGRIRYGYTF. DNA of the CDR3: TGTGCCAGCAGTGAAGCGGGCAGGATACGGTATGGCTACACCTTC.

The chain couples TRBV7-2 to TRBJ2-5; D perhaps matches TRBD1 (5 bases). Trimming cost V 5 bases and J 5 bases, with 18 bases left between them. CDR1 and CDR2 from the germline V gene are SGHTA and FQGNSA. The length of the CDR3 is 15 residues. The CDR3 loop reads CASSPRSGARETQYF. The CDR3 DNA reads TGTGCCAGCAGCCCCCGTAGTGGGGCGAGGGAGACCCAGTACTTC.

Regarding this clonotype: One end of the junction does not line up with germline, which may come from a read error. This chain joins TRBV13 and TRBJ1-2; D is ambiguous. CDR3 size: 15 residues. Per germline, CDR1 PRHDT and CDR2 FYEKMQ (reference sequence). CDR3 residues: CANSPSPGSRYGYTF. In nucleotides, the CDR3 is TGTGCCAACAGCCCTAGTCCGGGATCTCGGTATGGCTACACCTTC.

This clonotype was detected a few times. The chain joins TRBV7-2 to TRBJ1-2; D gene unclear. The CDR3 loop spans 13 amino acids. Between the trimmed V and J ends, which lost 5 bases and 1 base, there was a span of 8 bases. The V gene's germline CDR1 is SGHTA and CDR2 FQGNSA. The CDR3 protein is CASSGQLNYGYTF. The CDR3 nucleotides are TGTGCCAGCAGCGGGCAACTTAACTATGGCTACACCTTC.